This T cell receptor (beta chain) derives from a study of Graves' ophthalmopathy and Graves' hyperthyroidism. Losses at the gene ends were 6 bases for V and 3 bases for J; bases not matched to a gene: 10. The CDR3 is made up of 15 amino acids. The study amplified TCR beta CDR3 regions using RNA transcripts. The first-round RT-PCR employed HTBI primers together with the Qiagen OneStep RT-PCR kit. A multiplex PCR was then performed as the second round. From the multiplex PCR reads, TCRdb called clonotypes with MiXCR, one entry per CDR3 protein. The profile shows about 620,000 distinct CDR3 sequences, 22% of them singletons.

This receptor was taken from a woman under 30 with stable Graves' hyperthyroidism. Some clones in this sample may be carry-over from other donors' samples. V is TRBV12-3 or TRBV12-4 and J is TRBJ2-7; 8 bases align to TRBD1. Sequenced material: peripheral blood. The CDR3 spells CASRETGALFYEQYF. In DNA form, the CDR3 reads TGTGCCAGCAGGGAGACAGGGGCCCTATTCTACGAGCAGTACTTC.